Included here is one TCR beta chain sequence, with context. As yet, its antigen is unknown. From the reads, TCRdb called clonotypes with MiXCR, one entry per CDR3 protein. The sample has about 490,000 distinct CDR3 sequences, about 15% seen once; the top ten hold about 24%. CDR1 and CDR2 (germline): MDHEN, SYDVKM. Deletions cut 6 bases from V and 5 bases from J, with 20 bases between. This CDR3 is built from 15 residues. The entry originates in a study of T cell repertoires in cytomegalovirus infection. As for the study in general: It was the public TCR beta signatures that indicated both CMV infection and matching HLA type. General study findings and limits: Summed frequency of shared TCR beta families picked out CMV carriers who also had the relevant HLA. In two of eight donors, the top clonotype was HLA-C-restricted CMV-specific.

The V gene is TRBV28, the J gene TRBJ2-7, with D hard to call. The source material was CD8+ T cells from PBMCs. The clonotype originates from a human donor in good health (CMV status not recorded). Some clones in this sample may be carry-over from other donors' samples. CDR3 nucleotide sequence: TGTGCCAGCAGCCCGGCGCTAGAAGTTTCCCACGAGCAGTACTTC. Translation gives CASSPALEVSHEQYF.